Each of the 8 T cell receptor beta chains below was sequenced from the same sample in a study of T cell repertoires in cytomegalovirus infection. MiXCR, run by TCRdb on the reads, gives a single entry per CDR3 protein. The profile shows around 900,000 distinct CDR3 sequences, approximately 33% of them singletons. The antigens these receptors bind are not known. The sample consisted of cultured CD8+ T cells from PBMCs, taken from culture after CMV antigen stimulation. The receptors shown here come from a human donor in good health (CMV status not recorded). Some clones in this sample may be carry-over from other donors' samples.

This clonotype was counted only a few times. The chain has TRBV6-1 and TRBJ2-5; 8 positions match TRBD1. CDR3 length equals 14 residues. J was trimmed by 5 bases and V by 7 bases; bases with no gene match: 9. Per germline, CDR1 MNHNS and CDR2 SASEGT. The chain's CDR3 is CASTGAGGWETQYF. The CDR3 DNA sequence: TGTGCCAGCACAGGGGCAGGGGGCTGGGAGACCCAGTACTTC.

The CDR3 region is CAGWGNRPTDTQYF. The CDR3 coding sequence is TGTGCCGGTTGGGGGAACAGACCCACAGATACGCAGTATTTT. The V call is TRBV6-8, the J call TRBJ2-3; D could derive from TRBD1 or TRBD2 (5 bases each). Trimming cost V 11 bases and J 2 bases, with 17 bases left between them. The CDR3 contains 14 residues. CDR1 and CDR2 from the germline V gene are MNHGY and SAAAGT.

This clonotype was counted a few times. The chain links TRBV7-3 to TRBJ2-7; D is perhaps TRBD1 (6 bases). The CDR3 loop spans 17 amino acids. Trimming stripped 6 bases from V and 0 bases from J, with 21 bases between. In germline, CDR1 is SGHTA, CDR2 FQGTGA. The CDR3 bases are TGTGCCAGCAGTCGCCGCCTTGGGGGCCCGAGCTCCTACGAGCAGTACGTC. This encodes CASSRRLGGPSSYEQYV.

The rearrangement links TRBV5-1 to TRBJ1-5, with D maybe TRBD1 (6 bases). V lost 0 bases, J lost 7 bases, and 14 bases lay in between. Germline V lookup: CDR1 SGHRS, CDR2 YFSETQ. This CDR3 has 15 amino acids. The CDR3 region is CASSLVGALGQPQHF. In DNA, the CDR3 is TGCGCCAGCAGCTTGGTGGGGGCCTTGGGCCAGCCCCAGCATTTT. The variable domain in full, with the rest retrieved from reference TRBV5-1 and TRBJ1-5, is KAGVTQTPRYLIKTRGQQVTLSCSPISGHRSVSWYQQTPGQGLQFLFEYFSETQRNKGNFPGRFSGRQFSNSRSEMNVSTLELGDSALYLCASSLVGALGQPQHFGDGTRLSIL.

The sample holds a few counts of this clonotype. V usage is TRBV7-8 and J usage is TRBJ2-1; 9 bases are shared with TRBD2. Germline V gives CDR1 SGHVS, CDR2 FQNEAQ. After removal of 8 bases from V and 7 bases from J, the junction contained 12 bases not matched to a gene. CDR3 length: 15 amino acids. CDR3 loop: CASQKGVSGGNEQFF. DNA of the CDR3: TGTGCCAGCCAAAAGGGCGTTAGCGGGGGAAATGAGCAGTTCTTC.

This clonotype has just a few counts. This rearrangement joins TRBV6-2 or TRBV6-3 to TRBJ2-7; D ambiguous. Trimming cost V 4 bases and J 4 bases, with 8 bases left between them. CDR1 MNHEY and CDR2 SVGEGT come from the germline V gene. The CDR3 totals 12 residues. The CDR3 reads CASSSTAYEQYV. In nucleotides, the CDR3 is TGTGCCAGCAGTTCAACAGCATACGAGCAGTACGTC.

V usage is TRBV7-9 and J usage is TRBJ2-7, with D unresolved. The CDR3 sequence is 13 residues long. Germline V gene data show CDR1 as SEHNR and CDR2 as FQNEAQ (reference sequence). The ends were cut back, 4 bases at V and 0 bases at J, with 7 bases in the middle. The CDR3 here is CASSYPNSYEQYF. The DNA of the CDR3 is TGTGCCAGCAGCTATCCGAACTCCTACGAGCAGTACTTC.

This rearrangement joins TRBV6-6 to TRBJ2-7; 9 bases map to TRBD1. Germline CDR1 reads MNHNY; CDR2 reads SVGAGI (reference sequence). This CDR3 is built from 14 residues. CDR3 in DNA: TGTGTCAGCAGTGACCAGACAGGGGGGTACGAGCAGTACGTC. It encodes CVSSDQTGGYEQYV.